This TCR beta chain appears in the sequencing data of a study of cytomegalovirus exposure and HLA in healthy donors. Study results and caveats: The authors listed 164 TCR beta chains as cytomegalovirus-associated. According to an earlier analysis, most TCR beta V segments yielded productive rearrangements about 90% or about 30% of the time. A later analysis associated 15,000 or so TCR beta sequences with HLA alleles at a 0.05 false discovery rate.

The CDR3 runs 13 residues. CDR1 and CDR2 (germline): SGHTA, FQGNSA. V shed 6 bases and J 5 bases; nucleotides not matched to a gene: 6. The table lists this clone with a few counts. Its antigen is currently unknown. The study ran its PCR with 60 Vbeta and 13 Jbeta primers. Authors' analysis steps: There were tens of millions of unique TCR beta chains by a later count, and approximately 12 million of them were shared. The assay was immunoSEQ multiplex PCR, and TCRdb's table has in-frame clones only and misses some. V, J and clone size reflect that table, while D and trimming were determined from the DNA. The data contain around 200,000 clones, approximately 70% of them seen just once; the ten biggest clones take up about 2.8%.

V usage is TRBV7-2 and J usage is TRBJ1-2; the match to TRBD1 covers 7 bases. This clonotype originated in a man in his forties in good health and CMV-seropositive. Sequencing was carried out using PBMCs. The CDR3 DNA reads as TGTGCCAGCAGTACAGGGGTGGGATATGGCTACACCTTC. Its protein product is CASSTGVGYGYTF.